This TCR beta chain was observed in a study of shared clonotypes between healthy human individuals. CDR1 and CDR2 from the germline V gene are MNHEY and SMNVEV (reference sequence). This CDR3 has 13 amino acids. Trimming left V 3 bases short and J 6 bases short, with 8 bases between. For this clone: Its matching antigen is unknown. The sample holds other DNA sequences that translate to the same CDR3.

This table comes from immunoSEQ multiplex PCR, and its TCRdb copy is limited to in-frame clones, with some not included. The sample yields 600,000 to 750,000 clones, around 90% seen once. Study results and limitations: Sequencing depth was expected to influence donor clonotype sharing.

The chain recombines TRBV27 with TRBJ2-2, with D perhaps TRBD2 (5 bases). This TCR was sampled from a man between 18 and 29 years old in good health. Some clones in this sample may be carry-over from other donors' samples. The sequenced sample was memory CD8+ T cells from PBMCs. Subset of the sample: CD45RO+ cells pooled with CCR7-negative TemRA cells. DNA for the CDR3: TGTGCCAGCAGTTTGGCGGGCCCCGGGGAGCTGTTTTTT. Translating gives CASSLAGPGELFF.